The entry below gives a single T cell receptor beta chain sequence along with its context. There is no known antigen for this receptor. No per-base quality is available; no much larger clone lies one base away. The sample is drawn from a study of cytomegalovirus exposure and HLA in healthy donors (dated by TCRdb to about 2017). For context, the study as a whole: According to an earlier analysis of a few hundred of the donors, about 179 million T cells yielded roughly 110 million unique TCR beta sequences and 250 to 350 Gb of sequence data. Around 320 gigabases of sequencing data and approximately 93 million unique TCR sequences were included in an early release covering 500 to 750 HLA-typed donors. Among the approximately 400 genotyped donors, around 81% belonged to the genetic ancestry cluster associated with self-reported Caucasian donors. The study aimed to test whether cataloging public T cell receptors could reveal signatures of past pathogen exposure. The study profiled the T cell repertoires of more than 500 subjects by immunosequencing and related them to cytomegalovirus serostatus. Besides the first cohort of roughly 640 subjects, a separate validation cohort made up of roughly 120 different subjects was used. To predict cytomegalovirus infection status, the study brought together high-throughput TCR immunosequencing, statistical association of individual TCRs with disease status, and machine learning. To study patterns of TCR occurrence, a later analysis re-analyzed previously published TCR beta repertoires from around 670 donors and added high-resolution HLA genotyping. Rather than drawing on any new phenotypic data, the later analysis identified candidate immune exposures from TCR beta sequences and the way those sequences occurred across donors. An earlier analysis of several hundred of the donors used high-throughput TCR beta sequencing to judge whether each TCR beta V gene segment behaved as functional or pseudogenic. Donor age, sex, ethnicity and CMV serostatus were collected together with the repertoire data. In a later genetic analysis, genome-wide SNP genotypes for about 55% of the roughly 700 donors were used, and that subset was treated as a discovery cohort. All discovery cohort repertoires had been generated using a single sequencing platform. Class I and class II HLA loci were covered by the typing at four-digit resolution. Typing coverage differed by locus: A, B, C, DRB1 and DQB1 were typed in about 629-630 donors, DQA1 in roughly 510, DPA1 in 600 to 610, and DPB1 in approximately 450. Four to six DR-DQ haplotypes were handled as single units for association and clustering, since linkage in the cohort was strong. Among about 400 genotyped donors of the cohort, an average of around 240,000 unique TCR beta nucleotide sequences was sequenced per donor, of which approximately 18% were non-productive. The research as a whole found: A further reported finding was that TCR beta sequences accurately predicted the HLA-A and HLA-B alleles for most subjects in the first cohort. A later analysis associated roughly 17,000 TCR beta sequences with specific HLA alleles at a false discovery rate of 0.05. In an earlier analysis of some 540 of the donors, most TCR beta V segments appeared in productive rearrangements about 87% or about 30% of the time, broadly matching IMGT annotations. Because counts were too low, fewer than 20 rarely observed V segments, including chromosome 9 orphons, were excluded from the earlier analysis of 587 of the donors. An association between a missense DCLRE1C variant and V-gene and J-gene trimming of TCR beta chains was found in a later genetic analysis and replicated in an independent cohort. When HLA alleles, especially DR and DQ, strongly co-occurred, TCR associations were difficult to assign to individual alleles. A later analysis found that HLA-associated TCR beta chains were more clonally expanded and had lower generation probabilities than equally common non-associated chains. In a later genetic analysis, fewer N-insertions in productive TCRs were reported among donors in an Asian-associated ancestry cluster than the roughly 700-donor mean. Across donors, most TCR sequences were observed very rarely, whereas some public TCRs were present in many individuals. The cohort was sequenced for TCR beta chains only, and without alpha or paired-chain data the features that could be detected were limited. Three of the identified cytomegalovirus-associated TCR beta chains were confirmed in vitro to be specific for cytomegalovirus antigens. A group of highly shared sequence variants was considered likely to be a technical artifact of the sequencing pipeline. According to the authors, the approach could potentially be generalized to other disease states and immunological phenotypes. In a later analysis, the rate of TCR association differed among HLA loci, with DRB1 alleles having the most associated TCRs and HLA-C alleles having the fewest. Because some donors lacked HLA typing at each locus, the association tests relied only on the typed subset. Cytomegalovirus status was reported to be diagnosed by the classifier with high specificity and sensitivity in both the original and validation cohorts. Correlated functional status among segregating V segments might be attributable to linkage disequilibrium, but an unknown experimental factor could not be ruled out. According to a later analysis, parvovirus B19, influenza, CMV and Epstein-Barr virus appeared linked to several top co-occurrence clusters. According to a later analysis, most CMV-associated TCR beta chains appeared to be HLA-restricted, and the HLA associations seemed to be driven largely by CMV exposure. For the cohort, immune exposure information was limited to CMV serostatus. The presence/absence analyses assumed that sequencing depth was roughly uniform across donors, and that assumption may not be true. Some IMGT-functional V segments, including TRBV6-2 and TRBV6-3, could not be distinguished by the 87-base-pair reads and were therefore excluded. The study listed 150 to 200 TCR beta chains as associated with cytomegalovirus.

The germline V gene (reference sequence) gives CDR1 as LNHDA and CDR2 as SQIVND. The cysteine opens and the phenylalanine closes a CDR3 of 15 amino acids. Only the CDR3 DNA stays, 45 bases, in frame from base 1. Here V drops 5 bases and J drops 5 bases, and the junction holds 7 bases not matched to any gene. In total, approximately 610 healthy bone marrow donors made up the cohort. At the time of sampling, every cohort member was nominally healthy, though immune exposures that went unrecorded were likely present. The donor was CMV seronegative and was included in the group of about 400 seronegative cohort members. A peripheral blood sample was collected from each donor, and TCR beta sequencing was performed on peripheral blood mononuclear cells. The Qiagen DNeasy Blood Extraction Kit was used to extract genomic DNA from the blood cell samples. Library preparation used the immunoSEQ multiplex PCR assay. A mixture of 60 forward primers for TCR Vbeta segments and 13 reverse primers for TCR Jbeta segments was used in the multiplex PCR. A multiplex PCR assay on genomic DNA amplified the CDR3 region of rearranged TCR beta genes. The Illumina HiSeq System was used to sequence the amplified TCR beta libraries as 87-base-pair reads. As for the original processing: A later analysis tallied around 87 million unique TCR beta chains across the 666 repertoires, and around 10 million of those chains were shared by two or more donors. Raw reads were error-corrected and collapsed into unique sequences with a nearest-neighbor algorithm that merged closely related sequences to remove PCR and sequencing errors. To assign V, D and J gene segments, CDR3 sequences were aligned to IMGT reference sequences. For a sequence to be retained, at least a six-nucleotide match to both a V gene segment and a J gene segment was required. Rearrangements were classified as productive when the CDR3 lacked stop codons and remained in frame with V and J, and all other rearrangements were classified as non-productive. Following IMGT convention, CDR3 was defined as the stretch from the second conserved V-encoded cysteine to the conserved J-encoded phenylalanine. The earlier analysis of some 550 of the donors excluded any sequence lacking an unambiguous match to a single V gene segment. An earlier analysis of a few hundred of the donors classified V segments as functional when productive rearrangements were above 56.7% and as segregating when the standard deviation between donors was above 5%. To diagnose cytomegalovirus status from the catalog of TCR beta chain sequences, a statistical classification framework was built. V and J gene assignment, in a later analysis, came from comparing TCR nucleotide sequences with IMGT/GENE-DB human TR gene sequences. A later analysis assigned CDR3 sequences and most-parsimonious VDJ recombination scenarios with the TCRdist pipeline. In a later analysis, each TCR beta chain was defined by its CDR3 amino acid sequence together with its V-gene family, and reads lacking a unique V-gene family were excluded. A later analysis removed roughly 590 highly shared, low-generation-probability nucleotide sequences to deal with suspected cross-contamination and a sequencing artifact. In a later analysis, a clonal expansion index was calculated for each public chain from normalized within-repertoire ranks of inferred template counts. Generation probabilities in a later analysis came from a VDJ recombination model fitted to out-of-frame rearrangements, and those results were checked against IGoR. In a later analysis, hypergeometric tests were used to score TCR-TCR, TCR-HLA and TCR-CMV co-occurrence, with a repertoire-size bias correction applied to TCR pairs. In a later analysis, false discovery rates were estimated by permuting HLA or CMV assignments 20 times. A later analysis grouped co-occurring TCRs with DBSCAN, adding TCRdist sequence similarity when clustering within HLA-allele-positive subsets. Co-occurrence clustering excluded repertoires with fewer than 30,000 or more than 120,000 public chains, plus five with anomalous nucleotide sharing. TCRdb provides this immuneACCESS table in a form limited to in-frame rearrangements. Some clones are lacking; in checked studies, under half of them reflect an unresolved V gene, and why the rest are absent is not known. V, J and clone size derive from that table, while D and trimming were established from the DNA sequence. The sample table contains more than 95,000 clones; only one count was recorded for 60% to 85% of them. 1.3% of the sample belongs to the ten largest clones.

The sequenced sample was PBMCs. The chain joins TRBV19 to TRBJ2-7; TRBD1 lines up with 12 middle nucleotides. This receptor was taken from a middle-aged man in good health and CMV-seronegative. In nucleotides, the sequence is TGTGCCAGTAGTGTGACCGGGACAGGGGGCAACGAGCAGTACTTC. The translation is CASSVTGTGGNEQYF.